These 5 T cell receptor beta chains were sequenced from one sample in a study of Graves' ophthalmopathy and Graves' hyperthyroidism. Amplification of the TCR beta CDR3 regions used RNA transcripts (as template). An initial RT-PCR round employing HTBI primers preceded a second-round multiplex PCR. TCRdb used MiXCR to reprocess the multiplex PCR reads, holding one entry per CDR3 protein. The sample carries 500,000 to 600,000 distinct CDR3 sequences, under 40% recorded once. Sequencing was performed on peripheral blood or thyroid tissue (not recorded which). These receptor sequences come from an adult man with Graves' hyperthyroidism.

The chain joins TRBV2 to TRBJ1-1, with D tentatively TRBD1 (5 bases). The germline V gene has CDR1 SNHLY and CDR2 FYNNEI. Trimming removed 6 bases from V and 0 bases from J, with 20 bases in between. This CDR3 is 17 amino acids long. The CDR3 spells CASSLGGVVSMNTEAFF. The DNA for the CDR3 is TGTGCCAGCAGCTTGGGGGGGGTAGTTTCCATGAACACTGAAGCTTTCTTT. The variable domain in full, completed from reference TRBV2 and TRBJ1-1, reads EPEVTQTPSHQVTQMGQEVILRCVPISNHLYFYWYRQILGQKVEFLVSFYNNEISEKSEIFDDQFSVERPDGSNFTLKIRSTKLEDSAMYFCASSLGGVVSMNTEAFFGQGTRLTVV.

V is TRBV7-9 and J is TRBJ2-5; 9 bases match TRBD2. The junction had 9 bases not matched to a gene; V was cut back by 5 bases and J by 5 bases. In germline, CDR1 is SEHNR, CDR2 FQNEAQ (reference sequence). The CDR3 is 15 residues long. CDR3 sequence reads: CASSDPERGEETQYF. As DNA, the CDR3 is TGTGCCAGCAGCGACCCCGAGCGGGGGGAGGAGACCCAGTACTTC.

The chain couples TRBV7-9 to TRBJ2-7; a possible D gene is TRBD2 (5 bases). Trimming removed 5 bases at V and 3 bases at J, with 11 bases between. Germline assignment: CDR1 SEHNR and CDR2 FQNEAQ (reference sequence). CDR3 length: 13 residues. The CDR3 protein is CASSGAGVYEQYF. The CDR3 nucleotides are TGTGCCAGCAGCGGTGCCGGGGTCTACGAGCAGTACTTC. The entire variable domain, with the rest obtained from reference TRBV7-9 and TRBJ2-7, is as follows: DTGVSQNPRHKITKRGQNVTFRCDPISEHNRLYWYRQTLGQGPEFLTYFQNEAQLEKSRLLSDRFSAERPKGSFSTLEIQRTEQGDSAMYLCASSGAGVYEQYFGPGTRLTVT.

This clonotype was counted many times. The chain recombines TRBV2 with TRBJ1-4; D possibly corresponds to TRBD1 (5 bases). Per the germline V gene, CDR1 is SNHLY and CDR2 is FYNNEI. CDR3 size: 13 residues. V was cut by 6 bases and J by 5 bases, with 10 bases left in between. CDR3 coding DNA: TGTGCCAGCAGCAAGGACATAAATGAAAAACTGTTTTTT. It yields the protein CASSKDINEKLFF.

In the case of this clonotype: At one end, the junction sequence differs from germline, possibly due to a read error. The chain employs TRBV19 and TRBJ1-1; a weak D match, TRBD1 (6 bases). The CDR3 is 13 residues long. Germline V gene data show CDR1 as LNHDA and CDR2 as SQIVND (reference sequence). The CDR3 loop reads CAGSRTVNTEAFF. The CDR3 bases are TGTGCCGGTAGCAGGACAGTGAACACTGAAGCTTTCTTT.